The source of this T cell receptor beta chain is a study of OX40 agonist ivuxolimab in advanced cancers. In the study overall: People in dose escalation had one of these cancers: hepatocellular carcinoma, melanoma, renal cell or head and neck cancer.

CDR1 and CDR2 (germline): KGHSH, LQKENI. The CDR3 length is 14 residues. Germline trimming cut 6 bases from V and 3 bases from J; bases unmatched to any gene: 5. The repertoire was sequenced with immunoSEQ multiplex PCR; TCRdb's copy has only in-frame clones and lacks some. The sample yields about 70,000 clones, around 94% seen once. Details on this clone: Antigen unknown.

Points from the study as a whole: Both CD4+ and CD8+ T cell populations in blood had undergone clonal expansion by week 6 at 0.1 to 3.0 mg/kg.

Sequencing was performed on CD4+ or CD8+ T cells sorted from blood, taken in a trial of the OX40 agonist ivuxolimab. This sequence was found in an adult with an advanced solid tumor such as melanoma, head and neck, liver or kidney cancer. The chain couples TRBV18 to TRBJ2-1, with 7 bases matching TRBD2. CDR3 nucleotides: TGTGCCAGCTCCCGCCAGCGGGGCTACAATGAGCAGTTCTTC. Translation gives CASSRQRGYNEQFF.